The sequence of this TCR beta chain was determined in a study of CD8+CD57+ T cells in acquired aplastic anemia. Study in general: Mean yield of DNA from sorted CD4+ and CD8+ cells was 3 to 3.5 ug. Healthy CD8+ samples averaged about 11.0 million reads.

Findings and caveats of the study: Patients and controls shared twenty-nine CD8+ CDR3 sequences. Researchers reported that CD8+ Simpson's diversity was not significantly different in patients versus controls.

Details on this clonotype: Its antigen is currently unknown.

Profiles of TCR beta VDJ and CDR3 were generated from a genomic DNA template. TCRdb reprocessed the reads via MiXCR and lists one record per CDR3 protein. In the table there are about 210,000 distinct CDR3 sequences, approximately 60% of which are singletons. This sequence was found in a human donor in good health. The sequenced material came from sorted CD4+, CD8+, or CD8+CD57+ T cells (not recorded which) from PBMCs.

The CDR3 here is CSSDSAGGYNEQFF. In nucleotides, the CDR3 is TGCAGCAGTGACTCAGCGGGGGGGTACAATGAGCAGTTCTTC. The genes are TRBV29-1 and TRBJ2-1; TRBD2 matches at 10 bases. The V gene end was trimmed by 8 bases and the J gene end by 4 bases; junction bases not matched to a gene: 8. CDR1 is SQVTM and CDR2 is ANQGSEA in the germline V gene. The CDR3 spans 14 residues.